This T cell receptor beta chain was recorded in a study of blood T cells in healthy people across ages. Study conclusions and caveats: A strong correlation was seen between TCR beta diversity and naive T cell percentage.

Alongside a J-beta primer mix, a sample-barcoded 5' primer served in a second PCR lasting roughly 6 to 11 cycles. MiXCR, run by TCRdb on the 5' RACE reads, gives a single entry per CDR3 protein. The table lists 700,000 or so distinct CDR3 sequences, 22% of them singletons. A few counts support this clonotype. Its antigen is unknown. The draw of peripheral blood yielded about 9.4 milliliters from each donor. Per-sample yields of isolated PBMCs were at least 6 million. A minimum of 5 micrograms of total RNA was extracted per sample. CDR3 length: 14 amino acids. Between the trimmed V and J ends, which lost 4 bases and 4 bases, there was a span of 11 bases.

Input material: blood. The sequence derives from a man in his sixties or seventies in good health. The chain joins TRBV12-3 or TRBV12-4 to TRBJ1-5; D gene uncertain. Written as DNA, the CDR3 is TGTGCCAGCAGTTGGTCAACAGCAAATCAGCCCCAGCATTTT. Amino acids: CASSWSTANQPQHF.